This TCR beta chain was found in a study of T cell changes during pregnancy in multiple sclerosis. The CDR3 loop spans 16 amino acids. Germline V gene data show CDR1 as MNHEY and CDR2 as SMNVEV (reference sequence). After removal of 0 bases from V and 4 bases from J, the junction contained 4 bases not matched to a gene. Sequenced by immunoSEQ multiplex PCR; TCRdb stores in-frame clones only, minus some. The sample has more than 45,000 clones, roughly 93% seen once; the top ten hold approximately 3.8%. The receptor comes from a female donor with multiple sclerosis, enrolled in a pregnancy study. The rearrangement uses TRBV27 and TRBJ2-2; 8 bases align to TRBD1. The sample was CD8+ T cells from peripheral blood mononuclear cells, taken in the second trimester of pregnancy. In DNA, the CDR3 is TGTGCCAGCAGTTTATCGGCAGGGGGCGGCACCGGGGAGCTGTTTTTT. This encodes CASSLSAGGGTGELFF.